Below, 7 T cell receptor beta chains from the same sample are listed, as sequenced in a study of cytomegalovirus exposure and HLA in healthy donors. The PCR contained 60 Vbeta and 13 Jbeta primers. TCRdb keeps only in-frame clones here, not all; method: immunoSEQ multiplex PCR. The sample lists over 50,000 clones, around 87% seen once, with approximately 1.5% in the top ten. Sequenced material: PBMCs. The source is a young man in good health and CMV-seronegative.

This clone is a singleton in its sample. This chain joins TRBV28 and TRBJ2-3, with a tentative D call TRBD1 (6 bases). Trimming stripped 6 bases from V and 2 bases from J, with 12 bases between. The germline gives CDR1 MDHEN, CDR2 SYDVKM. This CDR3 has 14 residues. The CDR3 protein is CASSGTPITDTQYF. In DNA, the CDR3 is TGTGCCAGCAGCGGGACACCTATCACAGATACGCAGTATTTT. The whole variable domain, filled in from reference TRBV28 and TRBJ2-3, reads DVKVTQSSRYLVKRTGEKVFLECVQDMDHENMFWYRQDPGLGLRLIYFSYDVKMKEKGDIPEGYSVSREKKERFSLILESASTNQTSMYLCASSGTPITDTQYFGPGTRLTVL.

This clone was seen just once. V and J are TRBV9 and TRBJ2-3; D gene unclear. The CDR3 loop spans 15 amino acids. The ends were cut back, 2 bases at V and 6 bases at J, with 16 bases in the middle. Germline V gene data show CDR1 as SGDLS and CDR2 as YYNGEE. The CDR3 nucleotides read TGTGCCAGCAGCGTCTCTAAGGCAGGATGGGATACGCAGTATTTT. This sequence encodes CASSVSKAGWDTQYF.

V and J are TRBV6-1 and TRBJ2-5, with 8 positions matching TRBD2. This CDR3 region has 15 residues. Germline V gives CDR1 MNHNS, CDR2 SASEGT. V lost 2 bases, J lost 4 bases, and 6 bases stayed unmatched. The CDR3 DNA sequence: TGTGCCAGCAGTGAACTAAGCGGGGGACGAGAGACCCAGTACTTC. Amino acid sequence: CASSELSGGRETQYF.

The CDR3 bases are TGCGCCAGCAGCCAAGCTAGCGGGGGGTACCAAGAGACCCAGTACTTC. Translation gives CASSQASGGYQETQYF. This chain joins TRBV4-1 and TRBJ2-5, with 11 bases fitting TRBD2. The CDR3 totals 16 residues. V dropped 1 base and J dropped 0; count of bases not matched to a gene: 1. From germline, CDR1 is MGHRA and CDR2 YSYEKL.

The chain uses TRBV5-1 and TRBJ2-3, with a tentative D call TRBD1 (5 bases). With 3 bases removed from V and 2 bases from J, the gap between germline ends came to 10 bases. The germline V gene has CDR1 SGHRS and CDR2 YFSETQ. The CDR3 has 14 residues. CDR3 in amino acids: CASSYWGYTDTQYF. The CDR3 bases are TGCGCCAGCAGCTATTGGGGCTACACAGATACGCAGTATTTT.

This sequence joins TRBV30 and TRBJ2-1; possible D gene TRBD1, 6 bases. This CDR3 is 14 amino acids long. Looked up from germline, CDR1 is GTSNPN and CDR2 is SVGIG (reference sequence). Trimming cost V 5 bases and J 0 bases, with 11 bases left between them. The CDR3 DNA reads as TGTGCCTGGGTAACAGGGAGCTCCTACAATGAGCAGTTCTTC. It is translated as CAWVTGSSYNEQFF.

V and J are TRBV10-3 and TRBJ1-3; possibly TRBD1 for D (5 bases). This CDR3 contains 15 residues. Germline values: CDR1 ENHRY, CDR2 SYGVKD. V was trimmed by 6 bases and J by 1 base, leaving 13 bases between them. The DNA of the CDR3 is TGTGCCATCAGCCCAGGGTTCCAGTCTGGAAACACCATATATTTT. It yields the protein CAISPGFQSGNTIYF.